Below are 29 T cell receptor beta chains sequenced from a single sample in a study of blood T cell repertoires in COVID-19. Some clones are missing from TCRdb's copy, which holds only in-frame ones; the method was immunoSEQ multiplex PCR. The profile shows 200,000 or so clones, around 90% of them singletons. Sequenced material: PBMCs or T cells enriched from blood (not recorded which). The source is a young woman who had recovered from COVID-19.

The chain links TRBV4-3 to TRBJ1-5; TRBD1 agrees at 7 bases. Germline values: CDR1 LGHNA, CDR2 YSLEER. J was trimmed by 4 bases and V by 4 bases; bases with no gene match: 7. This CDR3 region has 15 residues. CDR3 loop: CASSRGTERNQPQHF. In nucleotides, the CDR3 is TGCGCCAGCAGCCGAGGGACAGAGAGAAATCAGCCCCAGCATTTT.

This clone was observed a handful of times. This chain connects TRBV5-6 to TRBJ1-2; no definite D call. CDR3 length: 11 amino acids. The germline V gene has CDR1 SGHDT and CDR2 YYEEEE. V shed 0 bases and J shed 10 bases, with 7 bases lying between them. The DNA of the CDR3 is TGTGCCAGCAGCTTGGGCGTCTACTACACCTTC. As protein: CASSLGVYYTF.

V gene TRBV3-1 (or the pseudogene TRBV3-2) combines with J gene TRBJ1-1, with D uncertain. The CDR3 has 13 residues. Germline V CDR1 and CDR2: LGHDT, YNNKEL (reference sequence). Trimming removed 4 bases from V and 1 base from J, with 7 bases in between. CDR3 residues: CASSPPGNTEAFF. The CDR3 coding sequence is TGTGCCAGCAGCCCCCCGGGGAACACTGAAGCTTTCTTT.

This clone turned up a few times. V is TRBV6-2 or TRBV6-3 and J is TRBJ1-5; TRBD1 is a possible D gene (6 bases). Per germline, CDR1 MNHEY and CDR2 SVGEGT. Trimming took 0 bases from V and 6 from J, leaving 15 bases between them. The CDR3 spans 16 residues. The CDR3, as DNA: TGTGCCAGCAGTTACTCGATCCAGGGGATGGCTCAGCCCCAGCATTTT. Amino acids: CASSYSIQGMAQPQHF.

This clone was counted once. The rearrangement joins TRBV2 to TRBJ2-7; TRBD1 is a possible D gene (5 bases). The CDR3 is 15 residues long. The V and J ends lost 8 bases and 0 bases respectively, with 17 bases between them. CDR1 is SNHLY and CDR2 is FYNNEI in the germline V gene. CDR3 loop: CASEKGPGRSYEQYF. In DNA form, the CDR3 reads TGTGCCAGCGAAAAAGGACCAGGGCGCTCCTACGAGCAGTACTTC.

The genes are TRBV15 and TRBJ2-5; tentatively, D is TRBD2 (5 bases). The CDR3 has 16 amino acids. Trimming removed 3 bases from V and 5 bases from J, with 19 bases in between. Germline assignment: CDR1 LNHNV and CDR2 YYDKDF (reference sequence). CDR3 coding DNA: TGTGCCACCAGCAGCCCTCAAGGGAGTGGCCTTGAGACCCAGTACTTC. As protein: CATSSPQGSGLETQYF.

V usage is TRBV28 and J usage is TRBJ1-2; 7 positions match TRBD1. Germline CDR1 MDHEN, CDR2 SYDVKM. V dropped 3 bases and J dropped 9; count of bases not matched to a gene: 10. The CDR3 loop spans 14 amino acids. The CDR3 region is CASSFPLEGASYTF. Written as DNA, the CDR3 is TGTGCCAGCAGTTTCCCCTTGGAGGGGGCTAGCTACACCTTC.

In its sample, this clone was seen many times. The CDR3 spells CASSLLGQGEAGYTF. DNA of the CDR3: TGTGCCAGTAGTCTCCTAGGACAGGGGGAGGCTGGCTACACCTTC. The chain employs TRBV19 and TRBJ1-2, with TRBD1 matching over 10 bases. With 5 bases clipped from V and 7 bases from J, the junction kept 10 bases outside the gene matches. The CDR3 spans 15 residues. CDR1 is LNHDA and CDR2 is SQIVND in the germline V gene (reference sequence).

This sequence joins TRBV2 and TRBJ1-3; TRBD1 aligns across 7 bases. The CDR3 is 16 amino acids. Germline CDR1 is SNHLY and CDR2 is FYNNEI. V was clipped by 3 bases and J by 4 bases; unmatched bases: 9. The CDR3 loop reads CASSDETGYSGNTIYF. CDR3 in DNA: TGTGCCAGCAGTGATGAGACAGGGTATTCCGGAAACACCATATATTTT. Using reference TRBV2 and TRBJ1-3 for the parts outside the CDR3, the full variable domain is EPEVTQTPSHQVTQMGQEVILRCVPISNHLYFYWYRQILGQKVEFLVSFYNNEISEKSEIFDDQFSVERPDGSNFTLKIRSTKLEDSAMYFCASSDETGYSGNTIYFGEGSWLTVV.

This clone was counted once. The gene calls are TRBV7-8 and TRBJ1-2, with D tentatively TRBD1 (5 bases). Germline lookup yields CDR1 SGHVS and CDR2 FQNEAQ. The CDR3 runs 14 residues. V lost 4 bases and J lost 7, with 16 bases in between. The CDR3 DNA sequence: TGTGCCAGCAGCTCGCACCTTTCAGGGCCTGGCTACACCTTC. Translated, it gives CASSSHLSGPGYTF. Combining the CDR3 with reference TRBV7-8 and TRBJ1-2 gives the whole variable domain GAGVSQSPRYKVAKRGQDVALRCDPISGHVSLFWYQQALGQGPEFLTYFQNEAQLDKSGLPSDRFFAERPEGSVSTLKIQRTQQEDSAVYLCASSSHLSGPGYTFGSGTRLTVV.

The chain has TRBV29-1 and TRBJ2-3, with TRBD1 matching over 9 bases. The germline V gene has CDR1 SQVTM and CDR2 ANQGSEA. J lost 11 bases, V lost 5 bases, and 2 bases had no gene match. This CDR3 comprises 10 residues. Written as DNA, the CDR3 is TGCAGCGTTAGGGACAGGGAGCAGTATTTT. Amino acid sequence: CSVRDREQYF.

The chain joins TRBV11-2 to TRBJ2-2, with D perhaps matching TRBD1 (6 bases). In germline, CDR1 is SGHAT, CDR2 FQNNGV. The V end lost 3 bases, the J end lost 7 bases, and 15 bases lay between the germline ends. The CDR3 runs 15 residues. The CDR3 loop reads CASSLLAGAVGELFF. CDR3 nucleotide sequence: TGTGCCAGCAGCTTGCTAGCAGGGGCGGTCGGGGAGCTGTTTTTT.

The rearrangement uses TRBV19 and TRBJ1-2; D not resolved. V dropped 2 bases and J dropped 3 bases, with 7 bases sitting between them. Germline V gene sequence: CDR1 LNHDA, CDR2 SQIVND (reference sequence). This CDR3 region has 13 residues. The DNA for the CDR3 is TGTGCCAGTAGTATACCCCCTGACTATGGCTACACCTTC. This codes for CASSIPPDYGYTF.

The chain links TRBV2 to TRBJ2-7; weak D call: TRBD2 (5 bases). This CDR3 is 12 amino acids long. In germline, CDR1 is SNHLY, CDR2 FYNNEI. Deletions cut 4 bases from V and 4 bases from J, with 8 bases between. As DNA, the CDR3 is TGTGCCAGCAGTGCTACGGGATACGAGCAGTACTTC. Translating gives CASSATGYEQYF.

The genes are TRBV4-1 and TRBJ2-5; D is undetermined. The CDR3 extends over 14 amino acids. V lost 4 bases and J lost 2, with 11 bases in between. Germline V gene data show CDR1 as MGHRA and CDR2 as YSYEKL. The CDR3 sequence is CASSRAQTQETQYF. CDR3 in DNA: TGCGCCAGCAGCCGGGCACAGACACAAGAGACCCAGTACTTC.

This clone has just one count. The chain uses TRBV28 and TRBJ1-2; D is unresolved. Trimming took off 6 bases at V and 0 bases at J, with 5 bases between the two ends. This CDR3 has 12 residues. Germline V lookup: CDR1 MDHEN, CDR2 SYDVKM. In nucleotides, the CDR3 is TGTGCCAGCAGCGGGGCTAACTATGGCTACACCTTC. Amino acid sequence: CASSGANYGYTF.

The chain couples TRBV10-3 to TRBJ2-1, with D maybe TRBD1 (6 bases). Germline V gene data show CDR1 as ENHRY and CDR2 as SYGVKD. V dropped 4 bases and J dropped 3 bases, with 25 bases sitting between them. CDR3 length: 19 amino acids. CDR3 sequence reads: CAISGTGWVRTEIYNEQFF. Written as DNA, the CDR3 is TGTGCCATCAGTGGAACGGGATGGGTAAGGACAGAGATCTACAATGAGCAGTTCTTC.

The chain couples TRBV11-3 to TRBJ2-7, with a weak D call TRBD2 (5 bases). Trimming removed 5 bases at V and 1 base at J, with 12 bases between. The germline CDR1 and CDR2 sequences are SGHNT and YENEEA. CDR3 length: 14 residues. The DNA of the CDR3 is TGTGCCAGCAGCCGTCGGTCGGGGTCCTACGAGCAGTACTTC. Translation: CASSRRSGSYEQYF. Based on the CDR3 plus reference TRBV11-3 and TRBJ2-7, the full variable domain is EAGVVQSPRYKIIEKKQPVAFWCNPISGHNTLYWYLQNLGQGPELLIRYENEEAVDDSQLPKDRFSAERLKGVDSTLKIQPAELGDSAVYLCASSRRSGSYEQYFGPGTRLTVT.

The sample holds one count of this clone. The chain uses TRBV14 and TRBJ2-1; 8 bases are a match to TRBD2. Per the germline V gene, CDR1 is SGHDN and CDR2 is FVKESK. Losses at the gene ends were 4 bases for V and 4 bases for J; bases not matched to a gene: 12. The CDR3 runs 17 residues. The CDR3, as DNA: TGTGCCAGCAGCCTAGGAGTTTGGGGACTAGGATACAATGAGCAGTTCTTC. It yields the protein CASSLGVWGLGYNEQFF.

The rearrangement links TRBV6-5 to TRBJ2-4; 7 positions match TRBD1. The CDR3 is made up of 14 amino acids. V shed 8 bases and J 9 bases; nucleotides not matched to a gene: 13. Germline V gene sequence: CDR1 MNHEY, CDR2 SVGAGI. The CDR3 loop reads CASSQGTGRGIQYF. CDR3 nucleotide sequence: TGTGCCAGCTCACAGGGGACGGGACGGGGCATTCAGTACTTC.

The DNA for the CDR3 is TGTGCCAGCAGCTTGGGGTCCGGCCGGACAGATTACATGAACACTGAAGCTTTCTTT. Its translation: CASSLGSGRTDYMNTEAFF. V is TRBV5-8 and J is TRBJ1-1; D perhaps matches TRBD1 (6 bases). V gave up 0 bases and J gave up 0 bases, with 21 bases separating them. The CDR3 length is 19 residues. Germline CDR1 reads SGHTS; CDR2 reads YDEGEE. The whole variable domain, filled in from reference TRBV5-8 and TRBJ1-1, reads EAGVTQSPTHLIKTRGQQATLRCSPISGHTSVYWYQQALGLGLQFLLWYDEGEERNRGNFPPRFSGRQFPNYSSELNVNALELEDSALYLCASSLGSGRTDYMNTEAFFGQGTRLTVV.

The rearrangement joins TRBV7-9 to TRBJ2-1, with D unresolved. Germline V gene sequence: CDR1 SEHNR, CDR2 FQNEAQ (reference sequence). V gave up 3 bases and J gave up 0 bases, with 9 bases separating them. This CDR3 is built from 15 residues. The CDR3 sequence is CASSFSVGSYNEQFF. The CDR3 DNA is TGTGCCAGCAGCTTCAGCGTGGGCTCCTACAATGAGCAGTTCTTC.

The rearrangement joins TRBV9 to TRBJ1-5; 7 bases map to TRBD1. The CDR3 extends over 14 amino acids. Looked up from germline, CDR1 is SGDLS and CDR2 is YYNGEE. V gave up 4 bases and J gave up 4 bases; unmatched junction bases: 5. CDR3 coding DNA: TGTGCCAGCAGCTTCGGGACAGCTAATCAGCCCCAGCATTTT. This translates into CASSFGTANQPQHF.

The gene calls are TRBV27 and TRBJ2-7; TRBD1 might be the D (5 bases). CDR3 length equals 13 residues. V lost 5 bases and J lost 5, with 13 bases in between. CDR1 is MNHEY, CDR2 SMNVEV, per germline (reference sequence). The CDR3 DNA reads as TGTGCCAGCAGTCCTATCGACAGTCACGAGCAGTACTTC. As protein: CASSPIDSHEQYF.

This chain connects TRBV19 to TRBJ1-5; D unclear. This CDR3 region has 16 residues. Trimming removed 4 bases from V and 0 bases from J, with 13 bases in between. Per the germline V gene, CDR1 is LNHDA and CDR2 is SQIVND (reference sequence). CDR3 DNA sequence: TGTGCCAGTAGTAGTCCGGGTGAGATTAGCAATCAGCCCCAGCATTTT. Its translation is CASSSPGEISNQPQHF.

This clone has just one count. The chain links TRBV18 to TRBJ2-5; 7 nucleotides agree with TRBD1. The CDR3 sequence is 16 residues long. CDR1 and CDR2 from the germline V gene are KGHSH and LQKENI. V gave up 6 bases and J gave up 2 bases; unmatched junction bases: 12. CDR3 nucleotides: TGTGCCAGCTCCCCTGTGGGACAGAACTCTCAAGAGACCCAGTACTTC. Translated: CASSPVGQNSQETQYF. The complete variable domain, with remaining parts taken from reference TRBV18 and TRBJ2-5, reads NAGVMQNPRHLVRRRGQEARLRCSPMKGHSHVYWYRQLPEEGLKFMVYLQKENIIDESGMPKERFSAEFPKEGPSILRIQQVVRGDSAAYFCASSPVGQNSQETQYFGPGTRLLVL.

In its sample, this clone was seen a few times. This rearrangement joins TRBV6-5 to TRBJ2-3; weak D call: TRBD2 (5 bases). This CDR3 contains 15 residues. V dropped 0 bases and J dropped 4 bases, with 11 bases sitting between them. CDR1 and CDR2 from the germline V gene are MNHEY and SVGAGI. The CDR3 sequence is CASSYSAGVPDTQYF. In DNA, the CDR3 is TGTGCCAGCAGTTACTCGGCCGGGGTCCCAGATACGCAGTATTTT.

A few counts support this clone. This chain links TRBV3-1 (or the pseudogene TRBV3-2) with TRBJ2-7; TRBD1 matches 9 bases. The CDR3 covers 17 residues. The ends lost 8 bases at V and 4 bases at J; junction bases unmatched: 18. CDR1 LGHDT and CDR2 YNNKEL come from the germline V gene (reference sequence). The CDR3 spells CASLFTRLQGQGYEQYF. The CDR3 DNA is TGTGCCAGCCTGTTTACGAGATTGCAGGGACAGGGATACGAGCAGTACTTC.

The chain uses TRBV29-1 and TRBJ2-7, with 10 positions matching TRBD1. CDR1 is SQVTM, CDR2 ANQGSEA, per germline. CDR3 length: 14 residues. The J segment lost 5 bases and the V segment lost 5 bases, leaving 9 bases of the junction unmatched. The CDR3: CSVSRTGGNNEQYF. As DNA, the CDR3 is TGCAGCGTTTCCCGGACAGGGGGTAATAACGAGCAGTACTTC.